The text below deals with one TCR beta chain. Its antigen is still unknown. This entry is derived from a study of graft-versus-host responses after intestinal transplantation. In the study overall: Multivisceral, liver-intestinal, or isolated intestinal grafts went to recipients. All of the recipients had induction that used anti-thymocyte globulin, then tacrolimus and steroids for three to four years.

Profiling relied on immunoSEQ multiplex PCR, and the TCRdb table lists in-frame clones only, not all of them. Of about 16,000 clones in the sample, 88% were seen once. Germline V lookup: CDR1 KGHSY, CDR2 FQNENV. The CDR3 length is 15 residues. Trimming removed 4 bases from V and 0 bases from J, with 9 bases in between. General study points: Graft-donor T cell macrochimerism coincided with high graft-versus-host to host-versus-graft clonal ratios in allografts. The authors found GvH clones in recipient marrow, some appearing first in ileum or blood.

The J gene is TRBJ1-4, the V gene TRBV16; no clear D gene. The receptor's source is a human patient who received an intestinal transplant, so some T cells may come from the graft donor. Specimen: PBMCs, collected 110 days after intestinal transplant. CDR3 nucleotide sequence: TGTGCCAGCAGCCCATCGAGGGCAACTAATGAAAAACTGTTTTTT. Amino acids: CASSPSRATNEKLFF.